The T cell receptor (beta chain) described here comes from a study of STAT3 mutations in large granular lymphocyte leukemia. A word on this clone: The antigen is undetermined.

Points from the study as a whole: In about 30% of the 18 patients, new TCR clonotypes emerged after therapy. In T-cell large granular lymphocyte leukemia, about half of patients showed multiple immunodominant subclonotypes.

About 40,773 productive templates were obtained per sample on average. Sequenced by immunoSEQ multiplex PCR; TCRdb stores in-frame clones only, minus some. The sample holds some 25,000 clones, about 94% seen once. The TCR was taken from a man aged 35 to 55 with T-cell large granular lymphocyte leukemia. Some clones in this sample may be carry-over from other donors' samples. Sequencing was carried out using peripheral blood mononuclear cells.

The CDR3 nucleotides are TGTGCCGCCCTGGGCAGCAGAACGACTGAAGCTTTCTTT. Translating it yields CAALGSRTTEAFF. This chain links TRBV6-6 with TRBJ1-1; D not certain. Germline values: CDR1 MNHNY, CDR2 SVGAGI (reference sequence). Trimming cost V 11 bases and J 5 bases, with 18 bases left between them. The CDR3 runs 13 residues.